The 24 T cell receptor beta chains presented below share a single source sample, sequenced in a study of vaccination effects on CD4 cells after COVID-19. Profiling relied on immunoSEQ multiplex PCR, and the TCRdb table lists in-frame clones only, not all of them. The data hold 25,000 to 30,000 clones, with around four fifths observed a single time. No antigens are known for them. Viral peptide pool expansion of antigen-specific CD4+ T cells preceded sequencing in the ViraFEST assay. Following 10 days of culture, CD4+ T cells were isolated. Each person got two doses of an mRNA SARS-CoV-2 vaccine, BNT162b2 or mRNA-1273. Sequenced here: CD4+ T cells from PBMCs cultured with HCoV-NL63 spike peptides, sampled after COVID-19 vaccination. All receptors come from a human donor who received a COVID-19 vaccine.

CDR3 protein: CASSLRDRGNSPLHF. Here the CDR3 DNA reads TGTGCCAGCAGCCTCCGGGACAGGGGCAATTCACCCCTCCACTTT. The chain has TRBV3-1 (or the pseudogene TRBV3-2) and TRBJ1-6; 10 positions match TRBD1. Germline loops: CDR1 LGHDT, CDR2 YNNKEL (reference sequence). The CDR3 totals 15 residues. The ends lost 4 bases at V and 7 bases at J; junction bases unmatched: 4.

The gene calls are TRBV27 and TRBJ2-7; 12 bases are a match to TRBD2. The CDR3 is made up of 14 amino acids. J lost 7 bases, V lost 5 bases, and 6 bases had no gene match. Per the germline V gene, CDR1 is MNHEY and CDR2 is SMNVEV (reference sequence). The CDR3 here is CASSNPGLAGEQYF. CDR3 nucleotide sequence: TGTGCCAGCAGTAACCCGGGACTAGCGGGTGAGCAGTACTTC.

The CDR3 region has the DNA TGTGCCAGCATCTATGCGGACAGGGACACCGGGGAGCTGTTTTTT. It encodes CASIYADRDTGELFF. The chain uses TRBV9 and TRBJ2-2; 8 bases map to TRBD1. V lost 6 bases to trimming and J lost 3 bases; unmatched junction nucleotides: 7. CDR1 and CDR2 from the germline V gene are SGDLS and YYNGEE. The CDR3 runs 15 residues.

This rearrangement joins TRBV25-1 to TRBJ2-7; D is unresolved. Trimming shortened V by 6 bases and J by 3 bases, and 18 bases separated the two germline ends. CDR3 length: 15 residues. Germline CDR1 is MGHDK and CDR2 is SYGVNS. The CDR3 here is CASSLTGLTGYEQYF. CDR3 coding DNA: TGTGCCAGCAGCCTAACCGGGCTCACCGGCTACGAGCAGTACTTC.

In its sample, this clone is medium-sized. The J gene is TRBJ1-2, the V gene TRBV21-1. TRBV21-1 is noted as a pseudogene. The CDR3 totals 16 residues. The chain's CDR3 is CASSKKRGVRYYGYTF. The CDR3, as DNA: TGTGCCAGCAGCAAAAAGAGGGGGGTGCGCTACTATGGCTACACCTTC.

The chain recombines TRBV7-2 with TRBJ1-4; D is unclear. The V end lost 3 bases, the J end lost 0 bases, and 5 bases lay between the germline ends. The CDR3 length is 14 residues. Germline CDR1 SGHTA, CDR2 FQGNSA. The CDR3 loop reads CASSFTATNEKLFF. In DNA, the CDR3 is TGTGCCAGCAGCTTCACCGCAACTAATGAAAAACTGTTTTTT.

The V and J genes are TRBV10-1 and TRBJ2-2; D not resolved. The germline gives CDR1 WNHNN, CDR2 SYGVQD (reference sequence). CDR3 length: 13 residues. Trimming stripped 4 bases from V and 3 bases from J, with 6 bases between. The DNA for the CDR3 is TGCGCCAGCAGTGTCTCAGACACCGGGGAGCTGTTTTTT. Protein: CASSVSDTGELFF.

The CDR3 loop is CATSNPPGQGITDTQYF. The DNA of the CDR3 is TGTGCCACCAGCAACCCCCCGGGACAGGGCATCACAGATACGCAGTATTTT. The chain recombines TRBV24-1 with TRBJ2-3; 9 bases are shared with TRBD1. V was pared by 7 bases and J by 2 bases, with 12 bases of the junction left unmatched. Looked up from germline, CDR1 is KGHDR and CDR2 is SFDVKD. CDR3 size: 17 residues.

The chain combines TRBV24-1 with TRBJ2-3; D uncertain. Germline-derived CDR1 and CDR2 are KGHDR and SFDVKD. The CDR3 spans 13 residues. V lost 5 bases to trimming and J lost 2 bases, with 7 bases between them. The CDR3 sequence is CATSVLDTDTQYF. For the CDR3, the DNA is TGTGCCACCAGTGTCCTGGACACAGATACGCAGTATTTT.

The chain carries TRBV5-6 and TRBJ2-1, with a tentative D call TRBD1 (6 bases). V lost 1 base, J lost 9 bases, and 17 bases lay in between. Germline CDR1 reads SGHDT; CDR2 reads YYEEEE. CDR3 size: 15 residues. CDR3 DNA: TGTGCCAGCAGCTTGTGGGGGACACGGGTGGTTGAGCAGTTCTTC. Translation: CASSLWGTRVVEQFF.

The chain couples TRBV14 to TRBJ1-1; possibly TRBD1 for D (6 bases). Germline V gene lookup returns CDR1 SGHDN and CDR2 FVKESK. The CDR3 sequence is 13 residues long. Trimming took off 8 bases at V and 1 base at J, with 11 bases between the two ends. The CDR3 region has the DNA TGTGCCAGCTCGACAGGACCGAACACTGAAGCTTTCTTT. It codes for CASSTGPNTEAFF.

This chain uses TRBV18 with TRBJ1-2; 7 bases are shared with TRBD1. The CDR3 is 14 amino acids. Germline CDR1 is KGHSH and CDR2 is LQKENI. Unmatched junction bases numbered 7, after V lost 4 bases and J lost 5 bases. The CDR3 spells CASSRKTGSYGYTF. As DNA, the CDR3 is TGTGCCAGCTCACGGAAGACAGGGAGTTATGGCTACACCTTC. Based on the CDR3 plus reference TRBV18 and TRBJ1-2, the full variable domain is NAGVMQNPRHLVRRRGQEARLRCSPMKGHSHVYWYRQLPEEGLKFMVYLQKENIIDESGMPKERFSAEFPKEGPSILRIQQVVRGDSAAYFCASSRKTGSYGYTFGSGTRLTVV.

This chain links TRBV28 with TRBJ1-2, with D possibly being TRBD1 (6 bases). Between the trimmed V and J ends, which lost 5 bases and 0 bases, there was a span of 16 bases. Per the germline V gene, CDR1 is MDHEN and CDR2 is SYDVKM. This CDR3 is 16 amino acids long. This CDR3 reads CASSLPGQLTNYGYTF. CDR3 nucleotide sequence: TGTGCCAGCAGTCTCCCTGGACAGCTTACTAACTATGGCTACACCTTC.

This clone appeared a single time. This chain's CDR3 is CASNQGERDTIYF. The CDR3 bases are TGTGCCAGCAATCAGGGGGAACGAGACACCATATATTTT. The rearrangement links TRBV2 to TRBJ1-3; TRBD1 matches 7 bases. The V gene's germline CDR1 is SNHLY and CDR2 FYNNEI. The J segment lost 8 bases and the V segment lost 7 bases, leaving 8 bases of the junction unmatched. The CDR3 is made up of 13 amino acids.

The table lists this clone with a count of one. This chain connects TRBV3-1 (or the pseudogene TRBV3-2) to TRBJ2-3; either TRBD1 or TRBD2 may fit D (5 bases each). Deletions cut 1 base from V and 3 bases from J, with 5 bases between. CDR1 is LGHDT, CDR2 YNNKEL, per germline (reference sequence). The length of the CDR3 is 13 residues. CDR3 coding DNA: TGTGCCAGCAGCCAAGGGGGGACAGATACGCAGTATTTT. It yields the protein CASSQGGTDTQYF.

This clone was detected only a few times. This chain connects TRBV10-2 to TRBJ2-7; D tentatively reads TRBD1 or TRBD2 (6 bases each). This CDR3 is built from 13 residues. Germline assignment: CDR1 WSHSY and CDR2 SAAADI. Trimming took 8 bases from V and 3 from J, leaving 14 bases between them. In nucleotides, the CDR3 is TGCGCCAGCTGGGGGGCGAAGAACTACGAGCAGTACTTC. It specifies CASWGAKNYEQYF.

The genes are TRBV2 and TRBJ2-5; TRBD2 agrees at 10 bases. CDR3 length equals 13 residues. From germline, CDR1 is SNHLY and CDR2 FYNNEI. J was trimmed by 6 bases and V by 8 bases; bases with no gene match: 6. Here the CDR3 reads CASLLAGVKTQYF. The CDR3 coding sequence is TGTGCCAGCCTTCTAGCGGGAGTAAAGACCCAGTACTTC.

The rearrangement joins TRBV5-3 to TRBJ1-2; D is ambiguous. TRBV5-3 is classed as an ORF, of uncertain function. This CDR3 comprises 14 residues. Between the trimmed V and J ends, which lost 6 bases and 8 bases, there was a span of 20 bases. DNA of the CDR3: TGTGCCAGAAACCCGAGGGTCAAGGGCCCGGGCTACACCTTC. Protein product: CARNPRVKGPGYTF.

CDR3 nucleotide sequence: TGCGCCAGCAGGGAACCGGGGGGTCTAACCCAGTACTTC. Translation: CASREPGGLTQYF. The chain carries TRBV5-1 and TRBJ2-5, with TRBD2 matching over 7 bases. This CDR3 is 13 amino acids long. The trim removed 5 bases at V and 8 bases at J, leaving 9 bases unmatched. CDR1 and CDR2 from the germline V gene are SGHRS and YFSETQ.

The V and J genes are TRBV6-5 and TRBJ1-1, with 8 bases matching TRBD1. CDR3 size: 13 residues. The junction had 6 bases not matched to a gene; V was cut back by 4 bases and J by 8 bases. Germline V lookup: CDR1 MNHEY, CDR2 SVGAGI. The CDR3 DNA sequence: TGTGCCAGCAGTTTTACAGGGGGTGTCGAAGCTTTCTTT. Translated, it gives CASSFTGGVEAFF.

CDR3 nucleotides: TGTGCCAGCAGTACAGGGGGGCAGGTCAGCTCCTACGAGCAGTACTTC. The encoded protein is CASSTGGQVSSYEQYF. The chain couples TRBV9 to TRBJ2-7; 8 bases line up with TRBD1. The junction had 10 bases not matched to a gene; V was cut back by 5 bases and J by 0 bases. CDR3 length equals 16 residues. CDR1 SGDLS and CDR2 YYNGEE come from the germline V gene.

The gene calls are TRBV6-5 and TRBJ2-1; possible D gene TRBD1, 5 bases. CDR3 length: 15 residues. V shed 6 bases and J shed 5 bases, with 17 bases lying between them. Germline CDR1 and CDR2: MNHEY and SVGAGI. The CDR3 loop is CASRETRAINNEQFF. Written as DNA, the CDR3 is TGTGCCAGCAGGGAGACCAGGGCTATCAACAATGAGCAGTTCTTC.

The V gene is TRBV3-1 (or the pseudogene TRBV3-2), the J gene TRBJ1-5; weak D call: TRBD1 (5 bases). Trimming removed 3 bases from V and 10 bases from J, with 16 bases in between. The CDR3 runs to 14 residues. Germline V lookup: CDR1 LGHDT, CDR2 YNNKEL (reference sequence). In DNA, the CDR3 is TGTGCCAGCAGCCAGGGAGGGGCGGTGAATCCCCAGCATTTT. Residues: CASSQGGAVNPQHF.

In this sample, this clone turned up a few times. This chain joins TRBV18 and TRBJ1-3, with 8 nucleotides matching TRBD1. CDR1 and CDR2 (germline): KGHSH, LQKENI. The trim removed 6 bases at V and 0 bases at J, leaving 4 bases unmatched. The CDR3 length is 15 residues. CDR3 sequence (DNA): TGTGCCAGCTCCTCGACAGGGGACTCTGGAAACACCATATATTTT. Protein product: CASSSTGDSGNTIYF.